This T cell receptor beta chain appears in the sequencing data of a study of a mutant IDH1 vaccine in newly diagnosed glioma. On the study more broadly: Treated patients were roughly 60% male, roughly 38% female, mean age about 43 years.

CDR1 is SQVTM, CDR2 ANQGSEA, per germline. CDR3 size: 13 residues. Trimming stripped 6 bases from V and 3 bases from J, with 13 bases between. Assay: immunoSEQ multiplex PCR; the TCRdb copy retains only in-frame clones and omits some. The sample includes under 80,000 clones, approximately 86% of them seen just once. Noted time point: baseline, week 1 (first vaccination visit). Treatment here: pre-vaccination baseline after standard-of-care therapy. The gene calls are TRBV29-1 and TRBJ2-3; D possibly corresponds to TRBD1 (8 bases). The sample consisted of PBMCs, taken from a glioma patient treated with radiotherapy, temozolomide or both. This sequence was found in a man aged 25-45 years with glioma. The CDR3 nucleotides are TGCAGCGTAACAGGGGGGGAAACAGATACGCAGTATTTT. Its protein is CSVTGGETDTQYF.